The 16 T cell receptor beta chains presented below share a single source sample, sequenced in a study of T cell repertoires in cytomegalovirus infection (dated by TCRdb to the late 2010s). The sequencing machine was an Illumina HiSeq 1500. The public sequencing data were trimmed at Q25 with fastp and processed into clonotypes with MiXCR by TCRdb, which kept only in-frame beta chains. Duplicate CDR3 protein sequences are folded into a single record with the most common DNA and genes. The sample includes hundreds of thousands of distinct CDR3 sequences, with approximately 24% observed a single time. Approximately 8.2% of the sample is in the top ten clones. The material sequenced was CD8+ T cells from PBMCs. The receptors were gathered from a human donor in good health (CMV status not recorded). Some clones in this sample may be carry-over from other donors' samples.

This clonotype was seen a few times. The chain carries TRBV12-3 or TRBV12-4 and TRBJ2-5; perhaps TRBD2 as D (5 bases). V gave up 6 bases and J gave up 2 bases, with 13 bases separating them. The length of the CDR3 is 14 residues. CDR3 in amino acids: CASSQNGKQETQYF. In nucleotides, the CDR3 is TGTGCCAGCAGCCAAAACGGGAAGCAAGAGACCCAGTACTTC.

The V call is TRBV12-3 or TRBV12-4, the J call TRBJ2-1, with D perhaps matching TRBD2 (6 bases). The CDR3 covers 13 residues. The ends were cut back, 2 bases at V and 8 bases at J, with 10 bases in the middle. The CDR3 sequence is CASSLHGDYEQFF. For the CDR3, the DNA is TGTGCCAGCAGTTTACACGGGGACTATGAGCAGTTCTTC.

With regard to this clonotype: This may be a read error: a much more frequent sequence differs by one nucleotide. The chain couples TRBV7-3 to TRBJ2-1; D call uncertain. There are 17 residues in the CDR3. The germline V gene encodes CDR1 SGHTA and CDR2 FQGTGA. The CDR3 is CASSLAFRISSYNGQFF. The DNA of the CDR3 is TGTGCCAGCAGCTTAGCCTTCCGGATCAGCTCCTACAATGGGCAGTTCTTC.

This clonotype has a handful of counts. The chain combines TRBV7-8 with TRBJ2-7; D possibly matches TRBD1 or TRBD2 (6 bases each). The CDR3 length is 15 residues. The germline gives CDR1 SGHVS, CDR2 FQNEAQ. The V end lost 1 base, the J end lost 0 bases, and 10 bases lay between the germline ends. The DNA of the CDR3 is TGTGCCAGCAGCTTAGGGGGGGACACCTCCTACGAGCAGTACGTC. It encodes CASSLGGDTSYEQYV.

This clonotype was detected ten times or more. The chain links TRBV29-1 to TRBJ2-7; no clear D. CDR3 length equals 12 residues. The V end was cut by 5 bases, the J end by 0 bases, with 8 bases between. The germline CDR1 and CDR2 sequences are SQVTM and ANQGSEA. CDR3 sequence: CSVQVSSYEQYV. The CDR3 bases are TGCAGCGTTCAGGTGAGCTCCTACGAGCAGTACGTC.

The rearrangement joins TRBV4-1 to TRBJ2-1; D gene uncertain. The CDR3 consists of 14 residues. Trimming pared 0 bases from V and 8 bases from J, leaving 11 bases between. Germline V CDR1 and CDR2: MGHRA, YSYEKL. Written as DNA, the CDR3 is TGCGCCAGCAGCCAAGAGGGCCCCTTGGATGAGCAGTTCTTC. This encodes CASSQEGPLDEQFF.

This clonotype has more than one count but fewer than ten. The gene calls are TRBV20-1 and TRBJ1-5; a possible D gene is TRBD1 (5 bases). The CDR3 length is 14 residues. Trimming stripped 3 bases from V and 5 bases from J, with 14 bases between. Germline lookup yields CDR1 DFQATT and CDR2 SNEGSKA (reference sequence). CDR3 nucleotide sequence: TGCAGTGCTAGGTTTAGGGACGCCCATCAGCCCCAGCATTTT. Translation gives CSARFRDAHQPQHF.

The chain combines TRBV25-1 with TRBJ2-2; D gene unclear. The V gene's germline CDR1 is MGHDK and CDR2 SYGVNS. Between the trimmed V and J ends, which lost 4 bases and 4 bases, there was a span of 4 bases. The CDR3 loop spans 12 amino acids. As DNA, the CDR3 is TGTGCCAGCAGTGTAGTCACCGGGGAGCTGTTTTTT. Protein: CASSVVTGELFF. The whole variable domain, remainder taken from reference TRBV25-1 and TRBJ2-2, is EADIYQTPRYLVIGTGKKITLECSQTMGHDKMYWYQQDPGMELHLIHYSYGVNSTEKGDLSSESTVSRIRTEHFPLTLESARPSHTSQYLCASSVVTGELFFGEGSRLTVL.

This clonotype was seen only a few times. The chain is built from TRBV12-3 or TRBV12-4 and TRBJ2-1; 7 nucleotides align to TRBD2. The V segment lost 3 bases and the J segment 10 bases; nucleotides outside the gene matches: 6. This CDR3 is built from 13 residues. This chain's CDR3 is CASSLGGVEEQFF. In nucleotides, the CDR3 is TGTGCCAGCAGTTTGGGAGGGGTGGAAGAGCAGTTCTTC.

This clonotype was detected many times. The chain couples TRBV7-9 to TRBJ2-7; 8 bases agree with TRBD1. The CDR3 length is 15 residues. The junction had 7 bases not matched to a gene; V was cut back by 4 bases and J by 2 bases. In germline, CDR1 is SEHNR, CDR2 FQNEAQ (reference sequence). CDR3 protein: CASSYQGASAYEQYF. The CDR3 DNA is TGTGCCAGCAGCTACCAGGGGGCGTCTGCCTACGAGCAGTACTTC.

This clonotype was seen a few times. This chain joins TRBV5-5 and TRBJ2-7, with TRBD1 matching 7 bases. V gave up 1 base and J gave up 1 base; unmatched junction bases: 5. The CDR3 length is 15 residues. Germline-derived CDR1 and CDR2 are SGHKS and YYEKEE (reference sequence). The CDR3 DNA follows: TGTGCCAGCAGCTTGACAGGGGTCCTATCCTACGAGCAGTACTTC. Its protein is CASSLTGVLSYEQYF.

The chain employs TRBV7-2 and TRBJ1-4, with D uncertain. V was cut by 0 bases and J by 1 base, with 9 bases left in between. The CDR3 has 16 amino acids. In germline, CDR1 is SGHTA, CDR2 FQGNSA. CDR3 DNA sequence: TGTGCCAGCAGCTTAGCTCGGGCGGAAACTAATGAAAAACTGTTTTTT. Translating gives CASSLARAETNEKLFF.

The CDR3 sequence: CASSLRRFYNEQFF. The CDR3 DNA sequence: TGTGCCAGTAGTCTCCGAAGATTTTACAATGAGCAGTTCTTC. This rearrangement joins TRBV19 to TRBJ2-1; the D is unclear. Germline V gene sequence: CDR1 LNHDA, CDR2 SQIVND (reference sequence). V gave up 5 bases and J gave up 4 bases, with 12 bases separating them. The CDR3 consists of 14 residues.

The chain combines TRBV2 with TRBJ2-1; TRBD1 matches at 7 bases. Germline V lookup: CDR1 SNHLY, CDR2 FYNNEI. This CDR3 has 15 amino acids. The V and J ends lost 2 bases and 5 bases, in that order; junction bases with no gene match: 6. The CDR3 region has the DNA TGTGCCAGCAGTGAATTATGGCAGGGGGACAATGAGCAGTTCTTC. Encoded protein: CASSELWQGDNEQFF.

This clonotype was picked up many times. The chain employs TRBV7-2 and TRBJ1-2, with 7 positions matching TRBD1. V shed 1 base and J 3 bases; nucleotides not matched to a gene: 5. The CDR3 covers 15 residues. Per germline, CDR1 SGHTA and CDR2 FQGNSA. CDR3 DNA: TGTGCCAGCAGCTTAGTGTCTGGACAGGACTATGGCTACACCTTC. Translation: CASSLVSGQDYGYTF.

V and J are TRBV19 and TRBJ1-2, with D unclear. V lost 3 bases and J 0 bases, leaving 11 bases between the germline ends. This CDR3 has 15 amino acids. Germline lookup yields CDR1 LNHDA and CDR2 SQIVND (reference sequence). CDR3 coding DNA: TGTGCCAGTAGTATCGGATACATCTCTAACTATGGCTACACCTTC. Translated, it gives CASSIGYISNYGYTF.